This TCR beta chain was captured in a study of T cell changes during pregnancy in multiple sclerosis. The table came from immunoSEQ multiplex PCR; TCRdb's copy has only in-frame clones and leaves some out. The repertoire holds roughly 61,000 clones, with roughly 90% as singletons. The germline V gene has CDR1 SNHLY and CDR2 FYNNEI. The J segment lost 6 bases and the V segment lost 7 bases, leaving 11 bases of the junction unmatched. There are 16 residues in the CDR3. The rearrangement links TRBV2 to TRBJ2-3; 12 bases are shared with TRBD2. Sequencing used peripheral blood, obtained in the first trimester of pregnancy. The sequence derives from a female donor in good health, enrolled as a control in a pregnancy study. The CDR3 spells CASTQLAGGPEDTQYF. The DNA for the CDR3 is TGTGCCAGCACCCAACTAGCGGGGGGTCCCGAGGATACGCAGTATTTT.